The rows below give T cell receptor beta chains drawn from one sample of a study of blood T cell repertoires in COVID-19. TCRdb's copy holds only in-frame clones and misses some; the assay was immunoSEQ multiplex PCR. The sample consists of approximately 280,000 clones, 85% of them appearing once. Sequenced sample: peripheral blood. All receptors come from a man aged 45-65 years with active or convalescent COVID-19. Each CDR3 is given with its conserved first and last residue. D genes are given only for firm matches. Clone size is stated in some rows and not others, as once, few, many or a class when expanded.

. . TRBJ1-2 TRBV9 CASSVAPDNYGYTF TGTGCCAGCAGCGTAGCTCCAGATAACTATGGCTACACCTTC
TRBD2 . TRBJ2-3 TRBV27 CANSFWASGSTDTQYF TGTGCCAACAGTTTTTGGGCTAGCGGAAGCACAGATACGCAGTATTTT
. . TRBJ1-2 TRBV18 CASSPAGNPYGYTF TGTGCCAGCTCACCAGCGGGGAACCCCTATGGCTACACCTTC
. once TRBJ2-5 TRBV19 CASSMNGVGETQYF TGTGCCAGTAGTATGAACGGGGTCGGGGAGACCCAGTACTTC
. . TRBJ2-1 TRBV12-3/TRBV12-4 CASGPGYYNEQFF TGTGCCAGCGGGCCAGGATACTACAATGAGCAGTTCTTC
. . TRBJ2-1 TRBV7-9 CASSLGRAGEQFF TGTGCCAGCAGCTTGGGGCGTGCGGGGGAGCAGTTCTTC
TRBD1 . TRBJ2-5 TRBV7-9 CASSSRTGAWETQYF TGTGCCAGCAGCTCGAGGACAGGGGCGTGGGAGACCCAGTACTTC
. . TRBJ1-5 TRBV29-1 CSVCDSPDQPQHF TGCAGCGTTTGTGACAGCCCAGATCAGCCCCAGCATTTT
. . TRBJ1-4 TRBV18 CASSPGQQEKLFF TGTGCCAGCTCACCAGGACAGCAGGAAAAACTGTTTTTT
. once TRBJ1-2 TRBV2 CASSAQGSDYGYTF TGTGCCAGCAGTGCTCAGGGCTCCGACTATGGCTACACCTTC
TRBD1 . TRBJ2-3 TRBV24-1 CATSDYQGADTQYF TGTGCCACCAGTGATTACCAGGGGGCGGATACGCAGTATTTT
. . TRBJ2-1 TRBV7-2 CASSLSRDAGSNEQFF TGTGCCAGCAGCTTATCCCGGGACGCGGGATCCAATGAGCAGTTCTTC
. few TRBJ1-3 TRBV5-4 CASSLSGRSGNTIYF TGTGCCAGCAGCTTATCTGGGAGAAGTGGAAACACCATATATTTT
. . TRBJ2-1 TRBV7-3 CASSSTQGTEQFF TGTGCCAGCAGTTCAACTCAGGGTACTGAGCAGTTCTTC
. few TRBJ2-2 TRBV24-1 CATSDFGGANTGELFF TGTGCCACCAGTGATTTTGGCGGGGCCAACACCGGGGAGCTGTTTTTT
TRBD2 . TRBJ2-1 TRBV14 CASSLVRGLAMNEQFF TGTGCCAGCAGCTTAGTCCGCGGACTAGCGATGAATGAGCAGTTCTTC
TRBD1 . TRBJ2-7 TRBV5-6 CASSVGTAYEQYF TGTGCCAGCAGCGTCGGGACAGCATACGAGCAGTACTTC
TRBD1 once TRBJ1-5 TRBV2 CASSEMTGAQPQHF TGTGCCAGCAGTGAAATGACAGGGGCACAGCCCCAGCATTTT